The clone carrying this T cell receptor (beta chain) was counted a few times. Trimming took 5 bases from V and 4 from J; bases not matched to a gene: 4. From germline, CDR1 is SGHRS and CDR2 YFSETQ. The CDR3 consists of 14 residues. TCRdb fed the reads into MiXCR, producing one record per CDR3 protein. There are fewer than 250,000 distinct CDR3 sequences in the sample; 9% to 15% occur only once, and 1.5% to 2% lies in the top ten. The data originate from a study of T cell repertoires in cytomegalovirus infection. The chain recombines TRBV5-1 with TRBJ1-2, with 11 nucleotides matching TRBD1. The sequence came from a human donor in good health (CMV status not recorded). Some clones in this sample may be carry-over from other donors' samples. Input material: PBMCs. The CDR3 coding sequence is TGCGCCAGCAGACGGGACAGGGGGGGCTATGGCTACACCTTC. Amino acids: CASRRDRGGYGYTF.